A single sample gave rise to the 15 T cell receptor beta chains below, sequenced in a study of blood T cell repertoires in COVID-19. Sequenced by immunoSEQ multiplex PCR; TCRdb stores in-frame clones only, minus some. The repertoire holds 150,000 to 200,000 clones, with more than 75% as singletons. Sequenced input: peripheral blood. The receptors were sampled from a woman aged 50 to 60 with COVID-19, enrolled during active disease.

The V gene is TRBV5-1, the J gene TRBJ2-5, with 8 bases fitting TRBD2. V shed 5 bases, J shed 4 bases, and the junction held 10 bases outside the gene matches. The CDR3 runs 15 residues. Germline loops: CDR1 SGHRS, CDR2 YFSETQ. CDR3 sequence reads: CASSLEGLEGETQYF. CDR3 bases: TGCGCCAGCAGTCTCGAGGGACTAGAGGGAGAGACCCAGTACTTC.

CDR3 DNA: TGTGCCAGCAATTGGGAGGTGGGGAATGAGCAGTTCTTC. This codes for CASNWEVGNEQFF. V is TRBV6-1 and J is TRBJ2-1; tentatively, D is TRBD2 (6 bases). Deletions cut 7 bases from V and 7 bases from J, with 14 bases between. The germline V gene encodes CDR1 MNHNS and CDR2 SASEGT. The CDR3 is made up of 13 amino acids.

The chain carries TRBV5-4 and TRBJ1-1, with a tentative D call TRBD1 (5 bases). CDR1 SGHNT and CDR2 YYREEE come from the germline V gene (reference sequence). The CDR3 length is 14 residues. The germline V and J ends were trimmed by 4 bases and 1 base, with 11 bases remaining between them. The CDR3 DNA reads TGTGCCAGCAGCGGCGTGGACACGAACACTGAAGCTTTCTTT. Its translation: CASSGVDTNTEAFF.

V and J are TRBV27 and TRBJ2-3; 10 bases are shared with TRBD1. The V segment lost 6 bases and the J segment 3 bases; nucleotides outside the gene matches: 6. Germline V gene sequence: CDR1 MNHEY, CDR2 SMNVEV (reference sequence). The CDR3 has 15 amino acids. CDR3 coding DNA: TGTGCCAGCAGCCGCCGGGACAGGGGTACAGATACGCAGTATTTT. Its translation is CASSRRDRGTDTQYF.

The chain joins TRBV5-1 to TRBJ1-1; 9 bases line up with TRBD1. Per the germline V gene, CDR1 is SGHRS and CDR2 is YFSETQ. The CDR3 is 14 residues long. J lost 5 bases, V lost 4 bases, and 6 bases had no gene match. DNA of the CDR3: TGCGCCAGCAGCCCGGGACAGGGTGGGACTGAAGCTTTCTTT. Its translation: CASSPGQGGTEAFF.

The rearrangement joins TRBV4-2 to TRBJ2-1, with D perhaps TRBD1 (5 bases). CDR3 length: 15 amino acids. Trimming took off 0 bases at V and 8 bases at J, with 14 bases between the two ends. The germline gives CDR1 LGHNA, CDR2 YNFKEQ. The CDR3 protein is CASSQEWGQGDEQFF. CDR3 nucleotides: TGTGCCAGCAGCCAAGAGTGGGGCCAAGGGGATGAGCAGTTCTTC.

The chain recombines TRBV2 with TRBJ2-1; 15 positions agree with TRBD2. This CDR3 region has 15 residues. V dropped 6 bases and J dropped 14; count of bases not matched to a gene: 11. CDR1 is SNHLY, CDR2 FYNNEI, per germline. CDR3 in DNA: TGTGCCAGCAGAGTCGGGACTAGCGGGGGGCAACTAGAGTTCTTC. Translated, it gives CASRVGTSGGQLEFF.

The rearrangement joins TRBV2 to TRBJ2-5; D is perhaps TRBD2 (5 bases). Trimming shortened V by 6 bases and J by 5 bases, and 13 bases separated the two germline ends. The CDR3 totals 13 residues. The germline V gene encodes CDR1 SNHLY and CDR2 FYNNEI. The DNA of the CDR3 is TGTGCCAGCAGGGGAGATCCGGGGGAGACCCAGTACTTC. This translates into CASRGDPGETQYF.

The rearrangement uses TRBV6-4 and TRBJ1-5; possible D gene TRBD1, 6 bases. The CDR3 is 14 residues long. The V and J ends lost 6 bases and 7 bases respectively, with 16 bases between them. Germline loops: CDR1 MRHNA, CDR2 SNTAGT. The chain's CDR3 is CASRWAGDHQPQHF. DNA for the CDR3: TGTGCCAGCAGATGGGCAGGGGATCACCAGCCCCAGCATTTT.

This chain joins TRBV12-3 or TRBV12-4 and TRBJ2-1; 7 bases align to TRBD2. CDR3 size: 12 residues. With V trimmed by 5 bases and J by 8 bases, 3 bases remained unmatched. The CDR3 DNA sequence: TGTGCCAGCAGTCGGGGGGACTATGAGCAGTTCTTC. Amino acids: CASSRGDYEQFF.

The chain employs TRBV6-5 and TRBJ1-3; possibly TRBD1 for D (5 bases). The V and J ends lost 6 bases and 0 bases respectively, with 12 bases between them. CDR1 and CDR2 from the germline V gene are MNHEY and SVGAGI. This CDR3 comprises 15 residues. CDR3 DNA: TGTGCCAGCAGAACGACGGGGGGCTCTGGAAACACCATATATTTT. This codes for CASRTTGGSGNTIYF.

The count of this clone is one. The V and J genes are TRBV12-5 and TRBJ2-5, with 12 bases aligning to TRBD2. The germline V gene encodes CDR1 LGHNT and CDR2 FRNRAP. The CDR3 runs to 14 residues. With V trimmed by 5 bases and J by 4 bases, 2 bases remained unmatched. CDR3 protein: CASGLAGGRETQYF. The DNA of the CDR3 is TGTGCTAGTGGTCTAGCGGGGGGGAGAGAGACCCAGTACTTC.

Concerning this clone: The sample carries other DNA sequences with the same CDR3. The chain couples TRBV7-2 to TRBJ1-3, with 7 bases fitting TRBD1. Trimming removed 0 bases from V and 2 bases from J; junction bases left unmatched: 1. The germline gives CDR1 SGHTA, CDR2 FQGNSA. The CDR3 runs 15 residues. The CDR3 here is CASSLATGTGNTIYF. CDR3 nucleotides: TGTGCCAGCAGCTTAGCGACAGGGACTGGAAACACCATATATTTT.

This chain joins TRBV5-1 and TRBJ1-2; no firm D call. This CDR3 contains 14 residues. Germline V gene data show CDR1 as SGHRS and CDR2 as YFSETQ. V was shortened by 1 base and J by 3 bases, with 10 bases between the two germline ends. The CDR3 sequence: CASSLREGDYGYTF. CDR3 bases: TGCGCCAGCAGCTTGCGCGAGGGTGACTATGGCTACACCTTC.

This clone was seen a handful of times. V gene TRBV10-3 combines with J gene TRBJ2-5; TRBD1 aligns across 7 bases. CDR3 length: 13 residues. The V and J ends lost 6 bases and 5 bases, in that order; junction bases with no gene match: 6. Looked up from germline, CDR1 is ENHRY and CDR2 is SYGVKD. CDR3 protein: CAIRVTGKETQYF. CDR3 sequence (DNA): TGTGCCATCAGGGTGACAGGGAAGGAGACCCAGTACTTC.